These 20 T cell receptor beta chains were sequenced from one sample in a study of graft-versus-host responses after intestinal transplantation. Profiled with immunoSEQ multiplex PCR; TCRdb holds only in-frame clones, not every one. The sample includes approximately 97,000 clones, 91% of them seen just once. Their antigens remain unidentified. Here the sequenced sample was unstimulated CD4+ T cells sorted from spleen or lymph node cells, taken before transplant. The receptors were sampled from a human donor who was the organ donor for an intestinal transplant.

This chain uses TRBV28 with TRBJ1-3; TRBD1 aligns across 7 bases. This CDR3 comprises 18 residues. V gave up 4 bases and J gave up 0 bases; unmatched junction bases: 12. Germline loops: CDR1 MDHEN, CDR2 SYDVKM. CDR3 nucleotide sequence: TGTGCCAGCAGTTCCGGGGGAAGACAGGGATTCTCTGGAAACACCATATATTTT. Protein sequence: CASSSGGRQGFSGNTIYF.

A single count supports this clone. The chain carries TRBV7-9 and TRBJ2-5; 10 nucleotides align to TRBD2. Germline lookup yields CDR1 SEHNR and CDR2 FQNEAQ (reference sequence). The CDR3 has 17 amino acids. Germline trimming cut 4 bases from V and 4 bases from J; bases unmatched to any gene: 12. CDR3 in amino acids: CASSSPRGVAGGETQYF. As DNA, the CDR3 is TGTGCCAGCAGCTCACCCCGTGGGGTAGCGGGGGGAGAGACCCAGTACTTC.

The rearrangement uses TRBV11-3 and TRBJ1-1, with TRBD1 identical over 7 bases. Trimming took 5 bases from V and 5 from J; bases not matched to a gene: 8. Germline V gene sequence: CDR1 SGHNT, CDR2 YENEEA. The CDR3 loop spans 14 amino acids. CDR3 in amino acids: CASSERGPGTEAFF. CDR3 bases: TGTGCCAGCAGCGAGAGGGGGCCGGGAACTGAAGCTTTCTTT.

The chain joins TRBV4-1 to TRBJ1-6, with a weak D call TRBD1 (6 bases). V was cut by 8 bases and J by 10 bases, with 18 bases left in between. The germline gives CDR1 MGHRA, CDR2 YSYEKL. This CDR3 has 14 amino acids. The CDR3 loop is CASGREQGGSPLHF. The CDR3 region has the DNA TGCGCCAGCGGGCGAGAACAGGGTGGGTCACCCCTCCACTTT.

The chain recombines TRBV9 with TRBJ1-1, with D possibly TRBD1 on 6 matching bases. Trimming removed 4 bases at V and 7 bases at J, with 14 bases between. Per germline, CDR1 SGDLS and CDR2 YYNGEE. The CDR3 extends over 13 amino acids. The CDR3 here is CASSKSGQNEAFF. CDR3 sequence (DNA): TGTGCCAGCAGCAAGTCCGGACAGAATGAAGCTTTCTTT.

The chain links TRBV5-6 to TRBJ1-2; D is unclear. Germline assignment: CDR1 SGHDT and CDR2 YYEEEE. The CDR3 is made up of 17 amino acids. V was trimmed by 0 bases and J by 4 bases, leaving 19 bases between them. DNA for the CDR3: TGTGCCAGCAGCTTGGCGGGGTCCGGGGTCGGATTCTATGGCTACACCTTC. Residues: CASSLAGSGVGFYGYTF. The entire variable domain, with the rest obtained from reference TRBV5-6 and TRBJ1-2, is as follows: DAGVTQSPTHLIKTRGQQVTLRCSPKSGHDTVSWYQQALGQGPQFIFQYYEEEERQRGNFPDRFSGHQFPNYSSELNVNALLLGDSALYLCASSLAGSGVGFYGYTFGSGTRLTVV.

Only a few counts were recorded for this clone. The J gene is TRBJ1-3, the V gene TRBV4-3; D remains unclear. The CDR3 is 13 residues long. V was trimmed by 3 bases and J by 9 bases, leaving 12 bases between them. The germline CDR1 and CDR2 sequences are LGHNA and YSLEER. The CDR3 region has the DNA TGCGCCAGCAGCCATGAAGGAGAGGGCACCATATATTTT. Encoded protein: CASSHEGEGTIYF.

The rearrangement uses TRBV2 and TRBJ1-4, with D maybe TRBD1 (5 bases). Trimming took 7 bases from V and 4 from J, leaving 16 bases between them. Germline loops: CDR1 SNHLY, CDR2 FYNNEI. The CDR3 totals 15 residues. The CDR3 is CASTGQGGDNEKLFF. In nucleotides, the CDR3 is TGTGCCAGCACGGGGCAGGGAGGGGATAATGAAAAACTGTTTTTT.

This clone has just one count. The V gene is TRBV18, the J gene TRBJ2-5; tentatively, D is TRBD1 (6 bases). The CDR3 consists of 16 residues. The germline CDR1 and CDR2 sequences are KGHSH and LQKENI. V was shortened by 3 bases and J by 1 base, with 15 bases between the two germline ends. The CDR3 here is CASSPRNTGLQETQYF. The CDR3, as DNA: TGTGCCAGCTCACCGAGAAACACAGGGCTCCAAGAGACCCAGTACTTC.

CDR3 DNA: TGTGCCAGCAGCTACACCCCCAGCGGTAGTACGCAGTATTTT. The encoded protein is CASSYTPSGSTQYF. The V and J genes are TRBV7-3 and TRBJ2-3; D possibly corresponds to TRBD2 (5 bases). CDR1 and CDR2 (germline): SGHTA, FQGTGA. The length of the CDR3 is 14 residues. Trimming cost V 4 bases and J 8 bases, with 16 bases left between them.

The J gene is TRBJ1-2, the V gene TRBV5-4, with D possibly matching TRBD1 (6 bases). CDR1 is SGHNT, CDR2 YYREEE, per germline (reference sequence). V lost 4 bases, J lost 0 bases, and 10 bases lay in between. This CDR3 region has 14 residues. CDR3 bases: TGTGCCAGCAGCGCCTGGACAGCTAACTATGGCTACACCTTC. Its translation is CASSAWTANYGYTF.

The rearrangement joins TRBV9 to TRBJ1-2; D may be TRBD1 (6 bases). Trimming pared 4 bases from V and 4 bases from J, leaving 20 bases between. The CDR3 is 16 residues long. The germline gives CDR1 SGDLS, CDR2 YYNGEE. The CDR3: CASSPQGGDIAYGYTF. CDR3 DNA sequence: TGTGCCAGCAGCCCCCAAGGTGGGGACATTGCCTATGGCTACACCTTC.

The chain links TRBV7-2 to TRBJ1-2; 10 nucleotides agree with TRBD1. CDR3 length: 17 amino acids. Trimming at V came to 5 bases and at J to 8 bases, leaving 17 bases not matched to a gene. Germline V lookup: CDR1 SGHTA, CDR2 FQGNSA. The CDR3 loop is CASSLTGTGAVTVGYTF. CDR3 in DNA: TGTGCCAGCAGCCTGACCGGGACAGGGGCGGTCACGGTCGGCTACACCTTC.

The chain uses TRBV6-5 and TRBJ2-3, with 7 bases that match TRBD1. This CDR3 comprises 15 residues. Germline-derived CDR1 and CDR2 are MNHEY and SVGAGI. Unmatched junction bases numbered 3, after V lost 1 base and J lost 2 bases. CDR3 in amino acids: CASSYLTGLTDTQYF. CDR3 in DNA: TGTGCCAGCAGTTACTTGACAGGGCTCACAGATACGCAGTATTTT.

The chain employs TRBV29-1 and TRBJ2-7; D gene uncertain. The CDR3 runs 11 residues. Germline CDR1 reads SQVTM; CDR2 reads ANQGSEA. The V gene lost 4 bases and the J gene lost 3 bases, with 7 bases spanning the gap. The CDR3 sequence is CSVGANYEQYF. The CDR3 nucleotides read TGCAGCGTTGGGGCTAACTACGAGCAGTACTTC.

This clone was found once. This sequence joins TRBV4-1 and TRBJ2-1, with D possibly TRBD1 on 5 matching bases. Germline CDR1 MGHRA, CDR2 YSYEKL. The CDR3 runs to 14 residues. With 0 bases removed from V and 7 bases from J, the gap between germline ends came to 10 bases. The CDR3 DNA follows: TGCGCCAGCAGCCAAGAGATCAGGGCGAATGAGCAGTTCTTC. Its translation is CASSQEIRANEQFF.

The chain employs TRBV4-3 and TRBJ1-2, with unresolved D. This CDR3 comprises 13 residues. Per germline, CDR1 LGHNA and CDR2 YSLEER. Trimming stripped 0 bases from V and 5 bases from J, with 7 bases between. The CDR3: CASSQDPGYGYTF. The DNA of the CDR3 is TGCGCCAGCAGCCAAGATCCGGGATATGGCTACACCTTC.

The V gene is TRBV27, the J gene TRBJ2-7, with D maybe TRBD1 (6 bases). V lost 3 bases, J lost 4 bases, and 10 bases lay in between. Germline-derived CDR1 and CDR2 are MNHEY and SMNVEV (reference sequence). The CDR3 contains 13 residues. The CDR3 sequence: CASSLRTAYEQYF. CDR3 in DNA: TGTGCCAGCAGTTTGCGGACAGCTTACGAGCAGTACTTC.

This chain links TRBV4-3 with TRBJ2-5, with TRBD2 matching 14 bases. V shed 4 bases and J 4 bases; nucleotides not matched to a gene: 8. The CDR3 totals 17 residues. CDR1 LGHNA and CDR2 YSLEER come from the germline V gene. In DNA form, the CDR3 reads TGCGCCAGCAGCCCCCCGACTAGCGGGGGGGTTTCAGAGACCCAGTACTTC. Its protein is CASSPPTSGGVSETQYF.

The V and J genes are TRBV29-1 and TRBJ1-1; D remains unclear. V lost 1 base, J lost 5 bases, and 11 bases lay in between. CDR1 is SQVTM, CDR2 ANQGSEA, per germline. The CDR3 sequence is 13 residues long. This CDR3 is CSVEGSSGTEAFF. CDR3 DNA: TGCAGCGTTGAAGGTTCCTCGGGGACTGAAGCTTTCTTT. Looking up the rest from reference TRBV29-1 and TRBJ1-1 gives the full variable domain: SAVISQKPSRDICQRGTSLTIQCQVDSQVTMMFWYRQQPGQSLTLIATANQGSEATYESGFVIDKFPISRPNLTFSTLTVSNMSPEDSSIYLCSVEGSSGTEAFFGQGTRLTVV.